Below, one TCR beta chain is given with its context. Its matching antigen is unknown. No neoadjuvant therapy was given to the selected pancreatic ductal adenocarcinoma patients before their surgery. Produced via immunoSEQ multiplex PCR; TCRdb's table is partial and in-frame only. This sample has around 16,000 clones, with about 90% found just once. This entry belongs to a study of T cells in pancreatic ductal adenocarcinoma. General observations from the study: Tumor samples had fewer productive templates and approximately 8.8-fold fewer unique clonotypes than blood.

The sequenced material came from PBMCs. This receptor was identified in a human donor with pancreatic ductal adenocarcinoma.

CDR3 coding DNA: TGTGCCAGCAGTCTAAGGGGCGCAGGTGGAAACACCATATATTTT. It yields the protein CASSLRGAGGNTIYF. The V and J genes are TRBV28 and TRBJ1-3; tentative D call: TRBD1 (5 bases). This CDR3 spans 15 amino acids. Germline V gives CDR1 MDHEN, CDR2 SYDVKM. The V end lost 5 bases, the J end lost 3 bases, and 14 bases lay between the germline ends.